The 11 T cell receptor beta chains presented below share a single source sample, sequenced in a study of long-term antiretroviral therapy in people with HIV. An immunoSEQ assay, version v3.0, was performed at survey level. Data came from immunoSEQ multiplex PCR; TCRdb stores just in-frame clones and leaves some out. This table holds approximately 18,000 clones, around 91% found once. The sample in question was unsorted PBMCs, obtained 3 years after starting antiretroviral therapy. Source of these receptors: a man aged 50-60 years with HIV.

The V call is TRBV10-2, the J call TRBJ1-1; tentative D call: TRBD1 (5 bases). This CDR3 contains 12 residues. Trimming stripped 6 bases from V and 1 base from J, with 6 bases between. Germline V gene sequence: CDR1 WSHSY, CDR2 SAAADI. In nucleotides, the CDR3 is TGCGCCAGCAGACAGGAGAACACTGAAGCTTTCTTT. It codes for CASRQENTEAFF.

The CDR3 DNA sequence: TGTGCCAGCACCCAAGAGTTGGGACAGGGTATAGCTAACTATGGCTACACCTTC. Residues: CASTQELGQGIANYGYTF. This sequence joins TRBV2 and TRBJ1-2; 9 nucleotides match TRBD1. CDR1 is SNHLY, CDR2 FYNNEI, per germline. This CDR3 comprises 18 residues. The J segment lost 0 bases and the V segment lost 7 bases, leaving 15 bases of the junction unmatched. The full variable domain, with the rest looked up from reference TRBV2 and TRBJ1-2, is EPEVTQTPSHQVTQMGQEVILRCVPISNHLYFYWYRQILGQKVEFLVSFYNNEISEKSEIFDDQFSVERPDGSNFTLKIRSTKLEDSAMYFCASTQELGQGIANYGYTFGSGTRLTVV.

This sequence joins TRBV30 and TRBJ1-3; D uncertain. The V and J ends lost 4 bases and 0 bases respectively, with 7 bases between them. This CDR3 comprises 13 residues. CDR1 GTSNPN and CDR2 SVGIG come from the germline V gene (reference sequence). As DNA, the CDR3 is TGTGCCTGGACGATCATCTCTGGAAACACCATATATTTT. Amino acid sequence: CAWTIISGNTIYF.

Only one count was recorded for this clone. The CDR3 loop is CASPSSGGTEQYF. The CDR3 DNA follows: TGTGCCAGCCCATCTAGCGGGGGGACCGAGCAGTACTTC. The chain carries TRBV6-5 and TRBJ2-7; TRBD2 aligns across 11 bases. The germline V gene has CDR1 MNHEY and CDR2 SVGAGI. After removal of 8 bases from V and 6 bases from J, the junction contained 6 bases not matched to a gene. The CDR3 spans 13 residues.

The chain uses TRBV7-2 and TRBJ1-2; 10 nucleotides line up with TRBD1. This CDR3 contains 13 residues. Trimming removed 5 bases from V and 9 bases from J; junction bases left unmatched: 6. Looked up from germline, CDR1 is SGHTA and CDR2 is FQGNSA. The CDR3 protein is CASSPPGQGSYTF. DNA for the CDR3: TGTGCCAGCAGCCCCCCGGGACAGGGGAGCTACACCTTC. The complete variable domain, with remaining parts taken from reference TRBV7-2 and TRBJ1-2, reads GAGVSQSPSNKVTEKGKDVELRCDPISGHTALYWYRQSLGQGLEFLIYFQGNSAPDKSGLPSDRFSAERTGGSVSTLTIQRTQQEDSAVYLCASSPPGQGSYTFGSGTRLTVV.

The chain employs TRBV12-2 and TRBJ1-1; the D call of TRBD1 is as the table states it, not checked on the DNA. TRBV12-2 is shown as a pseudogene. The CDR3 consists of 16 residues. For the CDR3, the DNA is TGTGCAAGTCGCCCCCTCCAGGGGTGGCAGAACACTGAAGCTTTCTTT. Translation: CASRPLQGWQNTEAFF.

CDR3 sequence: CASSQVGVAPYNSPLHF. CDR3 bases: TGTGCCAGCAGCCAAGTCGGGGTCGCGCCCTATAATTCACCCCTCCACTTT. The genes are TRBV14 and TRBJ1-6; no clear D gene. CDR1 and CDR2 (germline): SGHDN, FVKESK. V lost 1 base and J 2 bases, leaving 12 bases between the germline ends. This CDR3 region has 17 residues.

The chain recombines TRBV28 with TRBJ1-2, with 12 positions matching TRBD1. Trimming at V came to 5 bases and at J to 5 bases, leaving 3 bases not matched to a gene. This CDR3 region has 14 residues. The germline CDR1 and CDR2 sequences are MDHEN and SYDVKM. The CDR3 DNA reads TGTGCCAGCAGTGGGACAGGGGGCGGGTATGGCTACACCTTC. Translating gives CASSGTGGGYGYTF.

The chain uses TRBV27 and TRBJ2-2; 9 nucleotides align to TRBD1. The V and J ends lost 5 bases and 4 bases, in that order; junction bases with no gene match: 11. Germline lookup yields CDR1 MNHEY and CDR2 SMNVEV (reference sequence). The CDR3 totals 17 residues. The CDR3 here is CASSIIMGQGGTGELFF. CDR3 nucleotides: TGTGCCAGCAGTATTATCATGGGACAGGGTGGCACCGGGGAGCTGTTTTTT.

The chain joins TRBV5-1 to TRBJ2-6, with D perhaps assigned TRBD1 or TRBD2 (5 bases each). V lost 0 bases, J lost 0 bases, and 7 bases lay in between. This CDR3 is built from 16 residues. CDR1 is SGHRS, CDR2 YFSETQ, per germline. The CDR3 loop is CASSLGDGSGANVLTF. The CDR3 DNA reads TGCGCCAGCAGCTTGGGGGACGGCTCTGGGGCCAACGTCCTGACTTTC. The full variable domain, its missing parts supplied by reference TRBV5-1 and TRBJ2-6, is KAGVTQTPRYLIKTRGQQVTLSCSPISGHRSVSWYQQTPGQGLQFLFEYFSETQRNKGNFPGRFSGRQFSNSRSEMNVSTLELGDSALYLCASSLGDGSGANVLTFGAGSRLTVL.

V gene TRBV19 combines with J gene TRBJ2-7; 7 bases fit TRBD1. The CDR3 runs 13 residues. The germline V gene has CDR1 LNHDA and CDR2 SQIVND (reference sequence). V lost 3 bases and J lost 6; bases outside the gene matches: 5. The CDR3 nucleotides read TGTGCCAGTAGTATCCACCAGGGGGTCGAGCAGTACTTC. This codes for CASSIHQGVEQYF.